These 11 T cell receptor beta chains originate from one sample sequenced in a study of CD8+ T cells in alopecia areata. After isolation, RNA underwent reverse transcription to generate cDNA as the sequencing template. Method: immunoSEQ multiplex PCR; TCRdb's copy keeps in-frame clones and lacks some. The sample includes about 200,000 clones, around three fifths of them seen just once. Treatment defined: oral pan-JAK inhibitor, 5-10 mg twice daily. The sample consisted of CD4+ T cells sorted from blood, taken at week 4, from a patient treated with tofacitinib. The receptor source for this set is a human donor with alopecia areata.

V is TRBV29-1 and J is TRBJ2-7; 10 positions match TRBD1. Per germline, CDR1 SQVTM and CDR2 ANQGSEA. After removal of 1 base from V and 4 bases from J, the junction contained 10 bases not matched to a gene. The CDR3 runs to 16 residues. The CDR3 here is CSVEGRYGTGDYEQYF. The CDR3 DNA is TGCAGCGTTGAAGGCCGATACGGGACAGGGGATTACGAGCAGTACTTC.

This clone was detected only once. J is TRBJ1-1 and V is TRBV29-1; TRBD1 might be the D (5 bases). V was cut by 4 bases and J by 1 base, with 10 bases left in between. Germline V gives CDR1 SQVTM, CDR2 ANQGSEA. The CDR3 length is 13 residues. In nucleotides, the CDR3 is TGCAGCGTTGGGGACGCTAGGAACACTGAAGCTTTCTTT. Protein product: CSVGDARNTEAFF. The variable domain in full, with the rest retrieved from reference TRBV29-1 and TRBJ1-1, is SAVISQKPSRDICQRGTSLTIQCQVDSQVTMMFWYRQQPGQSLTLIATANQGSEATYESGFVIDKFPISRPNLTFSTLTVSNMSPEDSSIYLCSVGDARNTEAFFGQGTRLTVV.

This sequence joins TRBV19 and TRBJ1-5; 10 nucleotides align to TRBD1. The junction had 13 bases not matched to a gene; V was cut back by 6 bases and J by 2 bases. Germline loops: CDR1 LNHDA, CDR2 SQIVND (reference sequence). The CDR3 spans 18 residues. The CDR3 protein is CASSPSGTGVTGNQPQHF. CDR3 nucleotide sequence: TGTGCCAGTAGCCCTAGCGGGACAGGGGTTACTGGCAATCAGCCCCAGCATTTT.

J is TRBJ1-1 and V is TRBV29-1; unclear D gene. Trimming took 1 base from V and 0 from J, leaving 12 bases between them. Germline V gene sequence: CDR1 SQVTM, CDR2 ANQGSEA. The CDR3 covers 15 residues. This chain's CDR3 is CSVEGDLGMNTEAFF. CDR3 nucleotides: TGCAGCGTTGAAGGGGATTTGGGCATGAACACTGAAGCTTTCTTT.

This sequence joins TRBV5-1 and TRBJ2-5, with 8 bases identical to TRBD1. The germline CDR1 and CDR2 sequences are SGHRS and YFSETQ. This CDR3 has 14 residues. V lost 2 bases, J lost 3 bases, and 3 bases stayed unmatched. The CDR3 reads CASSLSDREETQYF. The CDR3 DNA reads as TGCGCCAGCAGCTTATCGGACAGGGAAGAGACCCAGTACTTC.

This CDR3 is CAIRGQGSGNEQFF. The CDR3 DNA is TGTGCCATCAGGGGACAGGGGAGTGGGAATGAGCAGTTCTTC. The chain uses TRBV10-3 and TRBJ2-1, with TRBD1 identical over 10 bases. CDR3 length equals 14 residues. V lost 6 bases to trimming and J lost 7 bases; unmatched junction nucleotides: 6. The germline V gene encodes CDR1 ENHRY and CDR2 SYGVKD.

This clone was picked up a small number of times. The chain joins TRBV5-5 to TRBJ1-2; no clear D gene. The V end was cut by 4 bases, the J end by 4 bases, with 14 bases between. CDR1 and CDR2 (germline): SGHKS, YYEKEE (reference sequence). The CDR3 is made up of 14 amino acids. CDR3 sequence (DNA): TGTGCCAGCAGCGCGGAAGCAGGACGCTATGGCTACACCTTC. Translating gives CASSAEAGRYGYTF. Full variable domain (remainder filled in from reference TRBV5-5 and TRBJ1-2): DAGVTQSPTHLIKTRGQQVTLRCSPISGHKSVSWYQQVLGQGPQFIFQYYEKEERGRGNFPDRFSARQFPNYSSELNVNALLLGDSALYLCASSAEAGRYGYTFGSGTRLTVV.

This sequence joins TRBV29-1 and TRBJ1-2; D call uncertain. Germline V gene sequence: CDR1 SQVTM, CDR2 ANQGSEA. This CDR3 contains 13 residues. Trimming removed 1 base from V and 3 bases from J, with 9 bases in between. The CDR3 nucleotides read TGCAGCGTTGAAGTCCCCGGGGACTATGGCTACACCTTC. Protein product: CSVEVPGDYGYTF. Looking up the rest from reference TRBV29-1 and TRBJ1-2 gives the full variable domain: SAVISQKPSRDICQRGTSLTIQCQVDSQVTMMFWYRQQPGQSLTLIATANQGSEATYESGFVIDKFPISRPNLTFSTLTVSNMSPEDSSIYLCSVEVPGDYGYTFGSGTRLTVV.

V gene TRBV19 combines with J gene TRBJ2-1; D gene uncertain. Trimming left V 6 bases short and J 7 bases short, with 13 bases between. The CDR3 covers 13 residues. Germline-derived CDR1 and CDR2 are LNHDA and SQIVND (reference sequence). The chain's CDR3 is CASSGLVGNEQFF. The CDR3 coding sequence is TGTGCCAGTAGCGGTCTGGTTGGGAATGAGCAGTTCTTC.

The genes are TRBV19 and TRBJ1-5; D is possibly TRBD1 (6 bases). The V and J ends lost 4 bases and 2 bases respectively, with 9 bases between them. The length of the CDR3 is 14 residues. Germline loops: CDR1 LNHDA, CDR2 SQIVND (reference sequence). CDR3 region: CASSTQGRNQPQHF. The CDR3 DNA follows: TGTGCCAGTAGTACTCAGGGGCGCAATCAGCCCCAGCATTTT.

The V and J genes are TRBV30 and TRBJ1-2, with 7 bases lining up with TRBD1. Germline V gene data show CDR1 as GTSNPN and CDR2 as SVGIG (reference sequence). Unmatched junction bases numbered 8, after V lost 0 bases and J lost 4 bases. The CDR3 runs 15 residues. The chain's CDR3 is CAWSVVGRGVYGYTF. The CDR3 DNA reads TGTGCCTGGAGTGTTGTAGGCAGGGGGGTCTATGGCTACACCTTC. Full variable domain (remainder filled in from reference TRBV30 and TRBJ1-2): SQTIHQWPATLVQPVGSPLSLECTVEGTSNPNLYWYRQAAGRGLQLLFYSVGIGQISSEVPQNLSASRPQDRQFILSSKKLLLSDSGFYLCAWSVVGRGVYGYTFGSGTRLTVV.